This paragraph reports one T cell receptor beta chain. Its specificity is not known. Trimming pared 8 bases from V and 2 bases from J, leaving 7 bases between. CDR3 size: 12 residues. Germline CDR1 is SGHTA and CDR2 is FQGNSA. The sample originates from a study of cytomegalovirus exposure and HLA in healthy donors. General study results and limits: One later analysis reportedly identified an Asian-associated ancestry cluster that showed fewer N-insertions than the roughly 720-donor mean. Looking again later, the authors saw that most CMV-associated TCR beta chains seemed HLA-restricted.

This donor's record omits CMV serostatus. Amplification used 60 Vbeta primers and 13 Jbeta primers. In the authors' methods: Approximately 11 million of the 80 million or so unique TCR beta chains counted in a later analysis were shared. Data came from immunoSEQ multiplex PCR; TCRdb stores just in-frame clones and leaves some out. Clone size and the V and J calls come from that table; the DNA yielded D and trimming. The repertoire consists of roughly 140,000 clones, with about 85% occurring once and the leading ten covering 3.5% to 4.5%. The material sequenced was PBMCs. The sequence derives from a human donor in good health. The chain carries TRBV7-2 and TRBJ2-1; weak D call: TRBD2 (5 bases). The CDR3 sequence: CASGLAYNEQFF. The DNA for the CDR3 is TGTGCCAGCGGACTGGCCTACAATGAGCAGTTCTTC.